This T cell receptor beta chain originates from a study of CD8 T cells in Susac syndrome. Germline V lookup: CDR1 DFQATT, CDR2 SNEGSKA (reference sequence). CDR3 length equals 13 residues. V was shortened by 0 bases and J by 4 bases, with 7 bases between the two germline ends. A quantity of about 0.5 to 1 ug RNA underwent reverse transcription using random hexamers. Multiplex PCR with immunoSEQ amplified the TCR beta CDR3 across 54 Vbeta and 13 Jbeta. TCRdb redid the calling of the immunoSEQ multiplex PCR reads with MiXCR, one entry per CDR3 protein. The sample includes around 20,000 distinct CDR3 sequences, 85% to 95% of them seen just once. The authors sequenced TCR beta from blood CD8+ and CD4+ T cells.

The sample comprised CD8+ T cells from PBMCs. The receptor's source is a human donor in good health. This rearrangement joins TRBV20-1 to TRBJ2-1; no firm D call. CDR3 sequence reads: CSARDLGYNEQFF. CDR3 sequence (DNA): TGCAGTGCTAGAGATCTCGGTTACAATGAGCAGTTCTTC.